Shown below are 5 T cell receptor beta chains from a single sample sequenced in a study of beta chain features in type 1 diabetes. Study-wide points: Shorter TCRB CDR3s, moderately but significantly so, were found in Type 1 diabetes patients in all four CD4+ subsets.

The whole isolated RNA underwent reverse transcription, so sequencing captured expressed TCRB transcripts. Sequencing used immunoSEQ multiplex PCR; TCRdb keeps in-frame clones, though not all of them. This repertoire shows nearly 700,000 clones, 10% to 15% found once; its top ten account for 0.022%. Which antigens these TCRs recognize remains unknown. Sequenced: naive CD4+ T cells from blood. The receptors derive from a man between 18 and 29 years old with type 1 diabetes.

The chain uses TRBV18 and TRBJ1-2, with D possibly matching TRBD1 (5 bases). Looked up from germline, CDR1 is KGHSH and CDR2 is LQKENI. The CDR3 consists of 13 residues. V was pared by 0 bases and J by 10 bases, with 12 bases between. CDR3 nucleotides: TGTGCCAGCTCACCACCACCGGGGGAGTTCTACACCTTC. As protein: CASSPPPGEFYTF. The variable domain in full, with the rest retrieved from reference TRBV18 and TRBJ1-2, is NAGVMQNPRHLVRRRGQEARLRCSPMKGHSHVYWYRQLPEEGLKFMVYLQKENIIDESGMPKERFSAEFPKEGPSILRIQQVVRGDSAAYFCASSPPPGEFYTFGSGTRLTVV.

This chain connects TRBV19 to TRBJ2-2, with D possibly being TRBD1 or TRBD2 (5 bases each). The CDR3 runs 14 residues. Germline lookup yields CDR1 LNHDA and CDR2 SQIVND (reference sequence). The V end lost 3 bases, the J end lost 6 bases, and 11 bases lay between the germline ends. The CDR3 DNA sequence: TGTGCCAGTAGTATTACGGGGACCGCCGGGGAGCTGTTTTTT. Its protein is CASSITGTAGELFF.

This rearrangement joins TRBV25-1 to TRBJ2-7; a weak D match, TRBD1 (5 bases). V was pared by 3 bases and J by 3 bases, with 18 bases between. The CDR3 contains 16 residues. Germline V gene sequence: CDR1 MGHDK, CDR2 SYGVNS. The CDR3: CASSDSQVATRYEQYF. CDR3 DNA: TGTGCCAGCAGTGACTCACAGGTCGCCACCCGCTACGAGCAGTACTTC.

There are a few counts of this clone. This chain links TRBV27 with TRBJ2-7, with D perhaps being TRBD1 or TRBD2 (5 bases each). The CDR3 is 15 amino acids. The germline V gene encodes CDR1 MNHEY and CDR2 SMNVEV (reference sequence). V gave up 8 bases and J gave up 0 bases, with 17 bases separating them. CDR3 sequence: CASRRTGDGSYEQYF. CDR3 in DNA: TGTGCCAGCCGGAGAACCGGGGACGGCTCCTACGAGCAGTACTTC.

In its sample, this clone was seen a few times. Other DNA sequences from this sample encode an identical CDR3 as well. V and J are TRBV29-1 and TRBJ1-5, with D uncertain. CDR3 length: 12 residues. Germline V gives CDR1 SQVTM, CDR2 ANQGSEA. The V end lost 4 bases, the J end lost 6 bases, and 10 bases lay between the germline ends. CDR3 region: CSVGGEGQPQHF. The DNA of the CDR3 is TGCAGCGTTGGTGGTGAAGGTCAGCCCCAGCATTTT. The full variable domain, completed using reference TRBV29-1 and TRBJ1-5, is SAVISQKPSRDICQRGTSLTIQCQVDSQVTMMFWYRQQPGQSLTLIATANQGSEATYESGFVIDKFPISRPNLTFSTLTVSNMSPEDSSIYLCSVGGEGQPQHFGDGTRLSIL.